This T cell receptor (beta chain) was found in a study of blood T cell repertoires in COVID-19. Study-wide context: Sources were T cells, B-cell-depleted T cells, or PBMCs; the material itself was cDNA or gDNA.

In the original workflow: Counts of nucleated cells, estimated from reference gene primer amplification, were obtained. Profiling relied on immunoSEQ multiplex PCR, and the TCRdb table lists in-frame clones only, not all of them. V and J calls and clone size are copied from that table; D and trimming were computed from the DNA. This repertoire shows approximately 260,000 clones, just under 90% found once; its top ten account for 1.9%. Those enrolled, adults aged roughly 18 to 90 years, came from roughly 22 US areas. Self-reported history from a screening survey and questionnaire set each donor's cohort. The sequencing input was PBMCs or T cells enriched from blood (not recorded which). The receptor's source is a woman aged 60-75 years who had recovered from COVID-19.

The DNA of the CDR3 is TGCAGCGTGGGGGCAGGGGAGCAGTTCTTC. Residues: CSVGAGEQFF. This chain links TRBV29-1 with TRBJ2-1; D might be TRBD1 (6 bases). Germline V gives CDR1 SQVTM, CDR2 ANQGSEA. Trimming stripped 6 bases from V and 10 bases from J, with 10 bases between. The CDR3 loop spans 10 amino acids.